The 29 T cell receptor beta chains reported below all come from one sample, sequenced in a study of T cell responses to AZD1222 COVID-19 vaccine (dated by TCRdb to the early 2020s). Library preparation was by the immunoSEQ multiplex PCR assay. Drawn from immuneACCESS, this table holds only the in-frame rearrangements with V and J called that TCRdb kept. Clones are partly lost; checked studies trace under half to an unresolved V gene and leave the rest unexplained. In this sample the table shows over 120,000 clones, roughly 92% of which occur a single time. The biggest ten clones account for under 6.5% of the sample. Read against the paper, the sample's time point label means: baseline before first vaccination. Sample: peripheral blood, taken on day 0 of AZD1222 vaccination. These receptors all stem from an adult in good health.

V and J are TRBV19 and TRBJ2-3, with D possibly TRBD1 on 6 matching bases. With 3 bases removed from V and 5 bases from J, the gap between germline ends came to 15 bases. The CDR3 covers 15 residues. Per germline, CDR1 LNHDA and CDR2 SQIVND (reference sequence). DNA of the CDR3: TGTGCCAGTAGTATGGAAGGACAGCGAGGAGATACGCAGTATTTT. It specifies CASSMEGQRGDTQYF.

The chain links TRBV19 to TRBJ2-1; possibly TRBD2 for D (6 bases). V was shortened by 7 bases and J by 7 bases, with 14 bases between the two germline ends. The length of the CDR3 is 13 residues. Looked up from germline, CDR1 is LNHDA and CDR2 is SQIVND (reference sequence). The CDR3 reads CASTILGGNEQFF. CDR3 nucleotides: TGTGCCAGTACGATCCTTGGGGGGAATGAGCAGTTCTTC.

The genes are TRBV6-2 or TRBV6-3 and TRBJ2-1, with D tentatively TRBD1 or TRBD2 (5 bases each). The germline CDR1 and CDR2 sequences are MNHEY and SVGEGT. The germline V and J ends were trimmed by 5 bases and 6 bases, with 11 bases remaining between them. The CDR3 runs 13 residues. The CDR3 nucleotides read TGTGCCAGCAGTCCACTAGGGACCAATGAGCAGTTCTTC. Its protein product is CASSPLGTNEQFF.

This clone was picked up one time. V is TRBV2 and J is TRBJ2-1; unclear D gene. The CDR3 runs 11 residues. In germline, CDR1 is SNHLY, CDR2 FYNNEI. V lost 7 bases to trimming and J lost 4 bases, with 5 bases between them. In DNA, the CDR3 is TGTGCCAGCACTACTTACAATGAGCAGTTCTTC. It is translated as CASTTYNEQFF.

The chain uses TRBV6-2 or TRBV6-3 and TRBJ2-1, with 7 bases lining up with TRBD2. With 5 bases clipped from V and 0 bases from J, the junction kept 1 base outside the gene matches. Germline V CDR1 and CDR2: MNHEY, SVGEGT. The CDR3 spans 14 residues. CDR3 sequence (DNA): TGTGCCAGCAGTCGGGACTACTCCTACAATGAGCAGTTCTTC. Residues: CASSRDYSYNEQFF.

The chain joins TRBV7-9 to TRBJ1-1; no clear D gene. The length of the CDR3 is 11 residues. Trimming shortened V by 5 bases and J by 7 bases, and 8 bases separated the two germline ends. Germline loops: CDR1 SEHNR, CDR2 FQNEAQ (reference sequence). CDR3 coding DNA: TGTGCCAGCAGCCCTAGGAGTGAAGCTTTCTTT. This codes for CASSPRSEAFF.

V gene TRBV5-5 combines with J gene TRBJ1-6; 8 positions match TRBD1. The CDR3 runs to 13 residues. Germline V gene data show CDR1 as SGHKS and CDR2 as YYEKEE (reference sequence). V shed 4 bases, J shed 13 bases, and the junction held 7 bases outside the gene matches. The CDR3 sequence is CASSPDRGPPLHF. The CDR3, as DNA: TGTGCCAGCAGCCCCGACAGGGGTCCCCCCCTCCACTTT. The variable domain in full, with the rest retrieved from reference TRBV5-5 and TRBJ1-6, is DAGVTQSPTHLIKTRGQQVTLRCSPISGHKSVSWYQQVLGQGPQFIFQYYEKEERGRGNFPDRFSARQFPNYSSELNVNALLLGDSALYLCASSPDRGPPLHFGNGTRLTVT.

The genes are TRBV19 and TRBJ1-6; maybe TRBD1 (5 bases). Trimming took off 9 bases at V and 6 bases at J, with 21 bases between the two ends. CDR3 size: 16 residues. Germline CDR1 reads LNHDA; CDR2 reads SQIVND (reference sequence). CDR3 in amino acids: CASLSTTRDPNSPLHF. The CDR3 coding sequence is TGTGCCAGCCTGAGTACAACCCGGGACCCTAATTCACCCCTCCACTTT.

This clone was counted only a few times. This rearrangement joins TRBV20-1 to TRBJ1-1, with D possibly matching TRBD1 (5 bases). This CDR3 comprises 14 residues. Germline V gene lookup returns CDR1 DFQATT and CDR2 SNEGSKA (reference sequence). The ends were cut back, 3 bases at V and 3 bases at J, with 14 bases in the middle. In DNA, the CDR3 is TGCAGTGCTAGTCATTATGCGGGGGACACTGAAGCTTTCTTT. As protein: CSASHYAGDTEAFF.

The chain couples TRBV7-9 to TRBJ2-3; 14 nucleotides agree with TRBD2. The CDR3 totals 16 residues. Germline trimming cut 4 bases from V and 4 bases from J; bases unmatched to any gene: 4. In germline, CDR1 is SEHNR, CDR2 FQNEAQ (reference sequence). The CDR3 is CASSSGLAGVADTQYF. CDR3 in DNA: TGTGCCAGCAGCTCGGGACTAGCGGGAGTGGCAGATACGCAGTATTTT.

The rearrangement links TRBV5-4 to TRBJ2-2, with D possibly being TRBD1 or TRBD2 (5 bases each). CDR3 length equals 13 residues. With 0 bases removed from V and 6 bases from J, the gap between germline ends came to 6 bases. CDR1 is SGHNT, CDR2 YYREEE, per germline (reference sequence). The CDR3 sequence is CASSLGGAGELFF. The CDR3 DNA reads TGTGCCAGCAGCTTGGGAGGGGCCGGGGAGCTGTTTTTT.

This chain joins TRBV3-1 (or the pseudogene TRBV3-2) and TRBJ1-2; 9 nucleotides line up with TRBD1. The CDR3 is made up of 14 amino acids. Germline trimming cut 0 bases from V and 8 bases from J; bases unmatched to any gene: 4. Looked up from germline, CDR1 is LGHDT and CDR2 is YNNKEL (reference sequence). In nucleotides, the CDR3 is TGTGCCAGCAGCCAAGAACAGGGGGCTGGGGGCTACACCTTC. Amino acids: CASSQEQGAGGYTF.

This chain joins TRBV20-1 and TRBJ2-3, with a tentative D call TRBD2 (5 bases). Germline assignment: CDR1 DFQATT and CDR2 SNEGSKA (reference sequence). V lost 3 bases and J lost 5, with 18 bases in between. The length of the CDR3 is 15 residues. For the CDR3, the DNA is TGCAGTGCTAGTCGTCGGCGCGAGGGTAGAGATACGCAGTATTTT. Translating gives CSASRRREGRDTQYF.

V and J are TRBV11-2 and TRBJ2-1; D uncertain. CDR1 is SGHAT and CDR2 is FQNNGV in the germline V gene. V lost 0 bases and J 0 bases, leaving 6 bases between the germline ends. This CDR3 region has 15 residues. The CDR3 nucleotides are TGTGCCAGCAGCTTAGACCCAGACTCCTACAATGAGCAGTTCTTC. Its protein is CASSLDPDSYNEQFF.

The J gene is TRBJ2-5, the V gene TRBV9, with 8 bases matching TRBD2. The CDR3 is 18 residues long. V trimming: 4 bases; J trimming: 2 bases; junction bases outside the gene matches: 16. Germline V gives CDR1 SGDLS, CDR2 YYNGEE. DNA for the CDR3: TGTGCCAGCAGCCCCCGGTGGAGTAGCGGGATTGTACAAGAGACCCAGTACTTC. This gives the protein CASSPRWSSGIVQETQYF.

V usage is TRBV19 and J usage is TRBJ2-1; 10 bases are a match to TRBD2. This CDR3 is built from 14 residues. Trimming cost V 5 bases and J 5 bases; bases outside gene matches: 3. CDR1 is LNHDA and CDR2 is SQIVND in the germline V gene (reference sequence). CDR3 in amino acids: CASSGLAANNEQFF. CDR3 DNA sequence: TGTGCCAGTAGTGGACTAGCGGCAAACAATGAGCAGTTCTTC.

The rearrangement links TRBV27 to TRBJ2-3; D is uncertain. The CDR3 runs to 13 residues. The ends were cut back, 4 bases at V and 2 bases at J, with 7 bases in the middle. Germline loops: CDR1 MNHEY, CDR2 SMNVEV (reference sequence). The CDR3 spells CASSSPPTDTQYF. The DNA for the CDR3 is TGTGCCAGCAGTTCCCCCCCCACAGATACGCAGTATTTT.

This clone was observed once. The V gene is TRBV29-1, the J gene TRBJ2-7; D is undetermined. The CDR3 spans 12 residues. Germline values: CDR1 SQVTM, CDR2 ANQGSEA. Trimming removed 5 bases from V and 6 bases from J, with 14 bases in between. The CDR3 is CSVRGQVREQYF. The CDR3, as DNA: TGCAGCGTTCGAGGCCAGGTCCGCGAGCAGTACTTC.

This clone was detected only once. This chain joins TRBV7-8 and TRBJ2-3, with 12 bases aligning to TRBD1. V lost 5 bases and J lost 4; bases outside the gene matches: 7. The germline V gene encodes CDR1 SGHVS and CDR2 FQNEAQ. The CDR3 spans 16 residues. The CDR3 protein is CASSRAGTGGPDTQYF. The CDR3 DNA reads as TGTGCCAGCAGCCGAGCCGGGACAGGGGGCCCAGATACGCAGTATTTT.

The V call is TRBV7-9, the J call TRBJ1-2; TRBD1 matches at 9 bases. V lost 4 bases and J lost 3; bases outside the gene matches: 12. CDR1 SEHNR and CDR2 FQNEAQ come from the germline V gene (reference sequence). The CDR3 covers 17 residues. The CDR3 region has the DNA TGTGCCAGCAGCTCGTACCATGGGACAGGGACATACTATGGCTACACCTTC. The encoded protein is CASSSYHGTGTYYGYTF. Variable domain in full (rest from reference TRBV7-9 and TRBJ1-2): DTGVSQNPRHKITKRGQNVTFRCDPISEHNRLYWYRQTLGQGPEFLTYFQNEAQLEKSRLLSDRFSAERPKGSFSTLEIQRTEQGDSAMYLCASSSYHGTGTYYGYTFGSGTRLTVV.

The CDR3 here is CASSENGKRDTEAFF. CDR3 sequence (DNA): TGTGCCAGTAGTGAAAACGGGAAAAGGGACACTGAAGCTTTCTTT. The chain links TRBV19 to TRBJ1-1; D is undetermined. The CDR3 sequence is 15 residues long. From germline, CDR1 is LNHDA and CDR2 SQIVND (reference sequence). The V and J ends lost 5 bases and 3 bases respectively, with 16 bases between them.

This chain joins TRBV3-1 (or the pseudogene TRBV3-2) and TRBJ2-2, with D perhaps assigned TRBD1 or TRBD2 (6 bases each). The CDR3 runs to 17 residues. V dropped 1 base and J dropped 1 base, with 13 bases sitting between them. From germline, CDR1 is LGHDT and CDR2 YNNKEL (reference sequence). CDR3 protein: CASSQGGAGQNTGELFF. Here the CDR3 DNA reads TGTGCCAGCAGCCAAGGTGGGGCGGGACAGAACACCGGGGAGCTGTTTTTT.

The chain has TRBV23-1 and TRBJ1-1; 8 nucleotides align to TRBD1. TRBV23-1 is classed as an ORF, of uncertain function. V lost 4 bases, J lost 1 base, and 8 bases stayed unmatched. This CDR3 is 16 amino acids long. CDR3 coding DNA: TGCGCCAGCAGTCCGAAGGGGGACAGGAAGAACACTGAAGCTTTCTTT. Translated, it gives CASSPKGDRKNTEAFF.

This sequence joins TRBV18 and TRBJ2-7; D unresolved. The CDR3 consists of 13 residues. Germline V gene lookup returns CDR1 KGHSH and CDR2 LQKENI. V was pared by 3 bases and J by 0 bases, with 6 bases between. The CDR3 sequence: CASSPRSSYEQYF. The DNA for the CDR3 is TGTGCCAGCTCACCTCGGAGCTCCTACGAGCAGTACTTC.

The chain employs TRBV12-3 or TRBV12-4 and TRBJ1-1; D call uncertain. The germline V and J ends were trimmed by 7 bases and 3 bases, with 6 bases remaining between them. CDR3 length: 11 residues. The chain's CDR3 is CASIGYTEAFF. The DNA of the CDR3 is TGTGCCAGCATCGGTTACACTGAAGCTTTCTTT.

This chain links TRBV2 with TRBJ2-5, with D unresolved. The CDR3 has 14 residues. The germline V gene encodes CDR1 SNHLY and CDR2 FYNNEI. V was cut by 1 base and J by 1 base, with 7 bases left in between. CDR3: CASSEGPTQETQYF. The CDR3, as DNA: TGTGCCAGCAGTGAAGGGCCGACCCAAGAGACCCAGTACTTC.

The chain joins TRBV5-1 to TRBJ2-7, with TRBD2 matching 14 bases. The length of the CDR3 is 16 residues. Germline V gene data show CDR1 as SGHRS and CDR2 as YFSETQ. V was clipped by 4 bases and J by 8 bases; unmatched bases: 11. The CDR3 spells CASSQGLAGATGQQYF. The CDR3 nucleotides read TGCGCCAGCAGCCAGGGACTAGCGGGAGCGACTGGCCAGCAGTACTTC.

This chain links TRBV4-2 with TRBJ1-2; D possibly corresponds to TRBD1 (6 bases). Deletions cut 3 bases from V and 5 bases from J, with 19 bases between. The CDR3 contains 16 residues. CDR1 and CDR2 from the germline V gene are LGHNA and YNFKEQ. CDR3 sequence reads: CASSHDAGGRGYGYTF. The DNA for the CDR3 is TGTGCCAGCAGCCACGATGCGGGGGGGCGCGGGTATGGCTACACCTTC.

The chain carries TRBV7-9 and TRBJ1-2; no firm D call. The CDR3 runs 14 residues. Germline values: CDR1 SEHNR, CDR2 FQNEAQ (reference sequence). V lost 5 bases to trimming and J lost 1 base, with 11 bases between them. CDR3 region: CASSHLQNNYGYTF. The DNA for the CDR3 is TGTGCCAGCAGCCACTTACAGAATAACTATGGCTACACCTTC.